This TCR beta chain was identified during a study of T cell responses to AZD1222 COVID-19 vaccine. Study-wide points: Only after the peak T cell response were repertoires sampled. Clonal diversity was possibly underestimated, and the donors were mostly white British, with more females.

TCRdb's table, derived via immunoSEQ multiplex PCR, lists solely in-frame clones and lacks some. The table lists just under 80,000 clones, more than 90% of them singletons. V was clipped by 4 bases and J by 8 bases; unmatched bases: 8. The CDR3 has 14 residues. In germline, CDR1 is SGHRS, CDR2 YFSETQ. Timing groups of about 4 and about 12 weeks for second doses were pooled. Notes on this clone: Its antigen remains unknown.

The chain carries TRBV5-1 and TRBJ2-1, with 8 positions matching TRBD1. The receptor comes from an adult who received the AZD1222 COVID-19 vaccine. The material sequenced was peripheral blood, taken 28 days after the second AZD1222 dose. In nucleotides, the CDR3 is TGCGCCAGCAGCAAAAGACAGGGGTTGGATGAGCAGTTCTTC. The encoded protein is CASSKRQGLDEQFF.